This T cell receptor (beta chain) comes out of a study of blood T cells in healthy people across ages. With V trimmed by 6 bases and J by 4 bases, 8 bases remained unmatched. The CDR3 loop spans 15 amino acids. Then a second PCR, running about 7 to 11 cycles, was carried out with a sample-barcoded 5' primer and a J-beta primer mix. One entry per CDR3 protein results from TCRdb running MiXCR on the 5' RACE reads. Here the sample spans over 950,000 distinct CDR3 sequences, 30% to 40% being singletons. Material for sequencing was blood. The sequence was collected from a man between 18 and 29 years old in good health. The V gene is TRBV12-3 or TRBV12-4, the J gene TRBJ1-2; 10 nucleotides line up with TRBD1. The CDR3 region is CASSARQGAIYGYTF. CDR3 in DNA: TGTGCCAGCAGCGCACGACAGGGGGCAATCTATGGCTACACCTTC.